The 4 T cell receptor beta chains given below trace back to one sample, sequenced in a study of cytomegalovirus exposure and HLA in healthy donors. The PCR was carried out with 60 Vbeta primers and 13 Jbeta primers. The data were produced by immunoSEQ multiplex PCR, yet TCRdb's version contains in-frame clones alone and is incomplete. The sample carries 200,000 to 250,000 clones, roughly 79% recorded once. Sequenced: PBMCs. The source is a woman aged 40 to 55 in good health and CMV-seronegative.

This chain links TRBV5-1 with TRBJ2-3; TRBD2 matches 10 bases. The CDR3 covers 15 residues. Germline V CDR1 and CDR2: SGHRS, YFSETQ. Losses at the gene ends were 3 bases for V and 6 bases for J; bases not matched to a gene: 7. In DNA form, the CDR3 reads TGCGCCAGCAGCTCGTACCCGGGACTAGCGGATACGCAGTATTTT. This sequence encodes CASSSYPGLADTQYF. The full variable domain, with the rest looked up from reference TRBV5-1 and TRBJ2-3, is KAGVTQTPRYLIKTRGQQVTLSCSPISGHRSVSWYQQTPGQGLQFLFEYFSETQRNKGNFPGRFSGRQFSNSRSEMNVSTLELGDSALYLCASSSYPGLADTQYFGPGTRLTVL.

The rearrangement joins TRBV28 to TRBJ2-7; D gene unclear. Germline V lookup: CDR1 MDHEN, CDR2 SYDVKM. The CDR3 consists of 14 residues. V was shortened by 6 bases and J by 1 base, with 13 bases between the two germline ends. CDR3 region: CASRFSSRSYEQYF. In nucleotides, the CDR3 is TGTGCCAGCAGATTTTCAAGTAGATCCTACGAGCAGTACTTC.

V and J are TRBV6-6 and TRBJ1-6; 9 bases align to TRBD1. CDR1 MNHNY and CDR2 SVGAGI come from the germline V gene (reference sequence). This CDR3 contains 14 residues. Trimming cost V 5 bases and J 9 bases; bases outside gene matches: 5. CDR3 coding DNA: TGTGCCAGCAGTCAGGACAGGGGTGGTTCACCCCTCCACTTT. As protein: CASSQDRGGSPLHF.

About this clone: Other DNA sequences within the sample encode an identical CDR3. The CDR3, as DNA: TGTGCCAGCAGCGAACGGGGAAGCACAGATACGCAGTATTTT. Protein: CASSERGSTDTQYF. The chain carries TRBV7-9 and TRBJ2-3, with D tentatively TRBD2 (5 bases). Germline CDR1 is SEHNR and CDR2 is FQNEAQ (reference sequence). The V and J ends lost 5 bases and 0 bases respectively, with 9 bases between them. CDR3 length: 14 amino acids.